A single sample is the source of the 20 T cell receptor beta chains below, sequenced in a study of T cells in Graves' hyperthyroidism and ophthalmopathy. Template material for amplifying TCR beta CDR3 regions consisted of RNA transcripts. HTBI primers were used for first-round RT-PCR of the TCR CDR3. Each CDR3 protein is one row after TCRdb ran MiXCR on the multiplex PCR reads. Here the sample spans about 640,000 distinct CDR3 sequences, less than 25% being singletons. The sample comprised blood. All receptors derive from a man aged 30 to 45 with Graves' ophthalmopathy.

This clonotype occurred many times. CDR3 amino acids: CASGGRGQETQYF. CDR3 bases: TGTGCCAGCGGTGGAAGGGGTCAGGAGACCCAGTACTTC. This chain links TRBV2 with TRBJ2-5; tentatively, D is TRBD1 (5 bases). CDR1 and CDR2 (germline): SNHLY, FYNNEI. V was pared by 8 bases and J by 5 bases, with 15 bases between. This CDR3 comprises 13 residues.

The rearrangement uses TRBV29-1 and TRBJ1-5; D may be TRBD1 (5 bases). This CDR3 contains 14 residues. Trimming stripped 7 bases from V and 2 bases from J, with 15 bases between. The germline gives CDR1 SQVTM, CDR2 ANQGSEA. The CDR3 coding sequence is TGCAGCGCCGGGGATGCGGGGGGCAATCAGCCCCAGCATTTT. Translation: CSAGDAGGNQPQHF.

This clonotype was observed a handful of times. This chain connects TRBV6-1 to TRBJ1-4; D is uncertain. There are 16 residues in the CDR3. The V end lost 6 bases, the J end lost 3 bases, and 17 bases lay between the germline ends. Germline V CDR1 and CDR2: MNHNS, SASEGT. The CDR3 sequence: CASSLKKFFSNEKLFF. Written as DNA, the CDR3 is TGTGCCAGCAGCCTGAAGAAGTTTTTCTCTAATGAAAAACTGTTTTTT.

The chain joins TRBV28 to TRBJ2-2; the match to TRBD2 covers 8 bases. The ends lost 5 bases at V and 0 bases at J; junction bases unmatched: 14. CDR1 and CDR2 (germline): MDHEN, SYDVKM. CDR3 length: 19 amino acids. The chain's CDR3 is CASSRPQAGGMANTGELFF. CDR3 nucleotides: TGTGCCAGCAGTCGCCCCCAGGCGGGAGGAATGGCGAACACCGGGGAGCTGTTTTTT.

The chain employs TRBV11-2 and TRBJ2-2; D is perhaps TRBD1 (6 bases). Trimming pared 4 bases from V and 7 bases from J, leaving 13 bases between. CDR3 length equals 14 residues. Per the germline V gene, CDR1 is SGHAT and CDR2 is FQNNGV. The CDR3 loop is CASSSRLGGGELFF. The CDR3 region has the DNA TGTGCCAGCAGCTCCCGGTTAGGGGGCGGGGAGCTGTTTTTT.

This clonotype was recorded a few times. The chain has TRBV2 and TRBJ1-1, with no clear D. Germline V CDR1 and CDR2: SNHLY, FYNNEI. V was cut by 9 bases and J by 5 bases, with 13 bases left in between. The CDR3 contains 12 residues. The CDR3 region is CASTRVMTEAFF. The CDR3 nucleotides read TGTGCCAGTACAAGGGTGATGACTGAAGCTTTCTTT.

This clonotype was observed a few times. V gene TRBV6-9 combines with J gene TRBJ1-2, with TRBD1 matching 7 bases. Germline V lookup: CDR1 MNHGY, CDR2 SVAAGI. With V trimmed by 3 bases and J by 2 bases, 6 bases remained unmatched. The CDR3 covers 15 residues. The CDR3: CASSYGQGGNYGYTF. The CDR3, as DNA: TGTGCCAGCAGTTACGGGCAGGGGGGGAACTATGGCTACACCTTC.

CDR3: CASSRGELNTEAFF. CDR3 sequence (DNA): TGTGCCAGCAGCCGTGGGGAGCTGAACACTGAAGCTTTCTTT. V usage is TRBV13 and J usage is TRBJ1-1; D gene uncertain. This CDR3 contains 14 residues. Germline V lookup: CDR1 PRHDT, CDR2 FYEKMQ (reference sequence). The V end lost 5 bases, the J end lost 0 bases, and 10 bases lay between the germline ends. The full variable domain, rest sourced from reference TRBV13 and TRBJ1-1, is AAGVIQSPRHLIKEKRETATLKCYPIPRHDTVYWYQQGPGQDPQFLISFYEKMQSDKGSIPDRFSAQQFSDYHSELNMSSLELGDSALYFCASSRGELNTEAFFGQGTRLTVV.

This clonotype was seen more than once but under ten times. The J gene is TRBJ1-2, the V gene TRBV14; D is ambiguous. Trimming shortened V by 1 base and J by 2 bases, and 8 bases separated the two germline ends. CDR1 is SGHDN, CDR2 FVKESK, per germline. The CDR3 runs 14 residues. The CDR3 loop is CASSQVPSNYGYTF. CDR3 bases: TGTGCCAGCAGCCAAGTCCCCTCGAACTATGGCTACACCTTC. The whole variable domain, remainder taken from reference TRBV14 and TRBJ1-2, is EAGVTQFPSHSVIEKGQTVTLRCDPISGHDNLYWYRRVMGKEIKFLLHFVKESKQDESGMPNNRFLAERTGGTYSTLKVQPAELEDSGVYFCASSQVPSNYGYTFGSGTRLTVV.

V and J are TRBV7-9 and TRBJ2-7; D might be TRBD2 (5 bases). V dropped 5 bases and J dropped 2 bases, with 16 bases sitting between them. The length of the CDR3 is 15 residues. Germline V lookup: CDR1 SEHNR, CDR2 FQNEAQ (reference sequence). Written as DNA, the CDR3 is TGTGCCAGCAGCCGGCCGGACGAGGGTCCCTACGAGCAGTACTTC. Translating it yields CASSRPDEGPYEQYF. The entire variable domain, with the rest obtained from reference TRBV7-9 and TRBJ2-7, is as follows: DTGVSQNPRHKITKRGQNVTFRCDPISEHNRLYWYRQTLGQGPEFLTYFQNEAQLEKSRLLSDRFSAERPKGSFSTLEIQRTEQGDSAMYLCASSRPDEGPYEQYFGPGTRLTVT.

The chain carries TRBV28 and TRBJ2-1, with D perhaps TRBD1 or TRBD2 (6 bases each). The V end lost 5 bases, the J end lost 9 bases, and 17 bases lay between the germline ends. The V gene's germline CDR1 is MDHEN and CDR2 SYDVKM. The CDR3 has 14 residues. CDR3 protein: CASSPLRGQGEQFF. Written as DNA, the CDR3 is TGTGCCAGCAGTCCCTTACGGGGGCAGGGTGAGCAGTTCTTC.

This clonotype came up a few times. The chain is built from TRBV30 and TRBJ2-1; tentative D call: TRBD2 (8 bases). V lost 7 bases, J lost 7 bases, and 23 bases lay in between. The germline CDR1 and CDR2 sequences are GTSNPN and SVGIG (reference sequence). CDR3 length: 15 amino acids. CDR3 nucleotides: TGTGCCTCCAATCGGGAGGGGGCTTTTCGGAATGAGCAGTTCTTC. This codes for CASNREGAFRNEQFF.

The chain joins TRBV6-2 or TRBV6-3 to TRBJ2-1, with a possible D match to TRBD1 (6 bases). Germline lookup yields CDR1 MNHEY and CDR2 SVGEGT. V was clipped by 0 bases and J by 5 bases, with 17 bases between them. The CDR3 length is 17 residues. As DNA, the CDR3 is TGTGCCAGCAGTTACTCAGAGATAGCAAAGGGGGACAATGAGCAGTTCTTC. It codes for CASSYSEIAKGDNEQFF.

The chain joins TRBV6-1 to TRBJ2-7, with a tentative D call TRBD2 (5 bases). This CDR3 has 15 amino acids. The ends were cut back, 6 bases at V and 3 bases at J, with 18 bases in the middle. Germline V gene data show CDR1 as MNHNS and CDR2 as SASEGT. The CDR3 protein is CASRPTLVGDYEQYF. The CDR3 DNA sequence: TGTGCCAGCAGGCCCACGCTGGTGGGAGACTACGAGCAGTACTTC.

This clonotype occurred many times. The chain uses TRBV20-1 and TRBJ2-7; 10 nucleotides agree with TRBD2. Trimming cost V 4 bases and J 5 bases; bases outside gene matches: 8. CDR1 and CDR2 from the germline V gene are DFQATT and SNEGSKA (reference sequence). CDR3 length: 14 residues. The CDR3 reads CSAISGRALNEQYF. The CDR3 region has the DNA TGCAGTGCTATCAGCGGGAGGGCCCTCAACGAGCAGTACTTC.

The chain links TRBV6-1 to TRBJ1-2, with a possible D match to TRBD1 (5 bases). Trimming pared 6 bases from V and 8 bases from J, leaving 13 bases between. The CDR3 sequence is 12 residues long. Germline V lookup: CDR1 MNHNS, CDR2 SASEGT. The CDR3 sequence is CASRLRGMGYTF. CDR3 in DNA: TGTGCCAGCAGACTACGGGGCATGGGCTACACCTTC.

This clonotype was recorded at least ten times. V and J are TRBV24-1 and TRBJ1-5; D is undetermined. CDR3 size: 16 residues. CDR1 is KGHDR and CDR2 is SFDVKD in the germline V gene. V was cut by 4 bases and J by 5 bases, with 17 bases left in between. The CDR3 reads CATSDPALGGDQPQHF. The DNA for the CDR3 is TGTGCCACCAGTGACCCCGCCCTAGGCGGGGATCAGCCCCAGCATTTT.

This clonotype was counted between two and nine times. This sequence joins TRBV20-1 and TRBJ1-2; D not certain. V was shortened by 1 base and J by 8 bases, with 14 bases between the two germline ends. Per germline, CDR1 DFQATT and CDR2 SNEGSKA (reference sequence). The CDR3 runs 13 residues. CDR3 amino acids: CSARVGESGGYTF. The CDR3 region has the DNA TGCAGTGCTAGAGTAGGCGAATCGGGAGGCTACACCTTC.

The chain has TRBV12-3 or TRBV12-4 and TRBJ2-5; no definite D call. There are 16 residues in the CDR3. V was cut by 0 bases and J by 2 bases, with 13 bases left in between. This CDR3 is CASSLAPLADQETQYF. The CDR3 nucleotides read TGTGCCAGCAGTTTAGCGCCGTTGGCGGATCAAGAGACCCAGTACTTC.

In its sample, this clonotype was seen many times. In DNA, the CDR3 is TGTGCCAGCACGTGGGGCAGCGGCACAGATACGCAGTATTTT. Its protein product is CASTWGSGTDTQYF. This chain links TRBV11-2 with TRBJ2-3; the D gene is possibly TRBD1 (5 bases). Looked up from germline, CDR1 is SGHAT and CDR2 is FQNNGV. Trimming stripped 7 bases from V and 1 base from J, with 12 bases between. The CDR3 is 14 residues long.